The sequence of this T cell receptor (beta chain) was determined in a study of tumor-infiltrating lymphocytes in primary liver carcinoma. In the study overall: Tumors were staged T1-T3 N0M0 and measured 4.2 to 10 cm across. Sequencing of the samples generated roughly 3.65 to 7.5 million productive TCRbeta reads, with similar yields across tissue types.

This CDR3 region has 15 residues. Germline CDR1 reads MNHEY; CDR2 reads SVGAGI. Note on this clonotype: Its antigen is unidentified. The junction and the germline gene differ at one end; a read error may be behind it.

Study-wide findings and caveats: Tumors reached a significantly greater top-250-clone fraction than blood did (p = 0.039).

cDNA specific to TCR beta was made from roughly 500 ng of total RNA, with a constant-region primer employed for priming. Employing slightly modified ARM-PCR, three nested multiplex PCR rounds were run, and these gave rise to the TCR beta libraries. PCR rounds one and two used TRBV1-TRBV30 forward primers with a C-beta reverse primer for around 11 cycles each. TCRdb fed the multiplex PCR reads into MiXCR, producing one record per CDR3 protein. The table records roughly 22,000 distinct CDR3 sequences, 80% of them present only once. Co-extraction yielded RNA and DNA from around 20-30 mg of unsorted bulk tissue. The patients lived with chronic HBV infection and had not yet received any treatment.

The receptor's source is a woman aged 30 to 39 with primary liver carcinoma and hepatitis B virus infection. Sequencing was done on a sample of liver tumor tissue from sampling region 2. Regarding subset: tumor region T2, inferior pole. The chain joins TRBV6-5 to TRBJ2-2; D gene unclear. CDR3: CATSPWIGFTGELFF. The CDR3 coding sequence is TGTGCCACCAGTCCGTGGATAGGGTTCACCGGGGAGCTGTTTTTT.